The 14 T cell receptor beta chains reported below all come from one sample, sequenced in a study of blood T cell repertoires in COVID-19. Profiling relied on immunoSEQ multiplex PCR, and the TCRdb table lists in-frame clones only, not all of them. The data show hundreds of thousands of clones, about 82% seen once. The specimen was peripheral blood. Receptors were obtained from a woman between 50 and 59 years old with active or convalescent COVID-19.

The chain is built from TRBV6-5 and TRBJ2-5; 7 bases are shared with TRBD1. The germline gives CDR1 MNHEY, CDR2 SVGAGI. V dropped 0 bases and J dropped 1; count of bases not matched to a gene: 2. The CDR3 extends over 15 amino acids. The CDR3 region is CASSYSTGVQETQYF. CDR3 DNA sequence: TGTGCCAGCAGTTACTCTACAGGGGTCCAAGAGACCCAGTACTTC.

The J gene is TRBJ2-5, the V gene TRBV2, with D tentatively TRBD1 (7 bases). Deletions cut 5 bases from V and 3 bases from J, with 28 bases between. This CDR3 contains 19 residues. Germline values: CDR1 SNHLY, CDR2 FYNNEI. The CDR3 reads CASSLTPPRTGGVKETQYF. The CDR3, as DNA: TGTGCCAGCAGTCTGACCCCACCAAGGACAGGAGGGGTCAAAGAGACCCAGTACTTC.

The V and J genes are TRBV19 and TRBJ2-1, with 10 bases fitting TRBD2. Per the germline V gene, CDR1 is LNHDA and CDR2 is SQIVND (reference sequence). Trimming cost V 4 bases and J 7 bases; bases outside gene matches: 10. The CDR3 has 16 residues. The CDR3 reads CASSTSLVAGGNEQFF. The CDR3 DNA reads TGTGCCAGTAGTACGTCTCTAGTAGCGGGAGGTAATGAGCAGTTCTTC.

This clone appeared a few times. The V gene is TRBV5-1, the J gene TRBJ1-6, with 7 positions matching TRBD1. Germline-derived CDR1 and CDR2 are SGHRS and YFSETQ. This CDR3 region has 16 residues. After removal of 0 bases from V and 5 bases from J, the junction contained 5 bases not matched to a gene. CDR3 bases: TGCGCCAGCAGCTTGGAAGGGGGCAATAATAATTCACCCCTCCACTTT. This encodes CASSLEGGNNNSPLHF.

V gene TRBV10-3 combines with J gene TRBJ1-1, with 7 bases aligning to TRBD1. V was clipped by 2 bases and J by 8 bases; unmatched bases: 5. Per the germline V gene, CDR1 is ENHRY and CDR2 is SYGVKD. CDR3 size: 13 residues. In DNA, the CDR3 is TGTGCCATCAGTGAGAGGACAGGTAGCGAAGCTTTCTTT. Protein sequence: CAISERTGSEAFF.

This chain uses TRBV28 with TRBJ2-6, with TRBD1 identical over 8 bases. CDR1 is MDHEN, CDR2 SYDVKM, per germline. V shed 8 bases and J 5 bases; nucleotides not matched to a gene: 11. The CDR3 has 16 amino acids. CDR3 bases: TGTGCCAGCTCGTCCTCAGGGGGCGCCTGGGCCAACGTCCTGACTTTC. It encodes CASSSSGGAWANVLTF.

The chain combines TRBV10-2 with TRBJ2-7; 7 positions agree with TRBD1. The germline V gene has CDR1 WSHSY and CDR2 SAAADI. The CDR3 runs to 13 residues. Trimming at V came to 6 bases and at J to 6 bases, leaving 8 bases not matched to a gene. CDR3 region: CASRQQGPGEQYF. DNA of the CDR3: TGCGCCAGCAGGCAACAGGGGCCGGGCGAGCAGTACTTC.

This chain links TRBV9 with TRBJ2-1; TRBD2 agrees at 8 bases. The V gene end was trimmed by 5 bases and the J gene end by 5 bases; junction bases not matched to a gene: 9. The CDR3 extends over 15 amino acids. Germline V gene sequence: CDR1 SGDLS, CDR2 YYNGEE. The CDR3, as DNA: TGTGCCAGCAGTCAACTAGCGGAGGGGAACAATGAGCAGTTCTTC. Translating gives CASSQLAEGNNEQFF.

This chain connects TRBV3-1 (or the pseudogene TRBV3-2) to TRBJ1-2; 8 bases map to TRBD1. V trimming: 0 bases; J trimming: 6 bases; junction bases outside the gene matches: 9. The CDR3 covers 16 residues. In germline, CDR1 is LGHDT, CDR2 YNNKEL (reference sequence). The CDR3: CASSQDPGTGADGYTF. Here the CDR3 DNA reads TGTGCCAGCAGCCAAGACCCCGGGACAGGAGCGGATGGCTACACCTTC.

The rearrangement uses TRBV28 and TRBJ2-2; D is perhaps TRBD1 (5 bases). V lost 5 bases and J 0 bases, leaving 10 bases between the germline ends. The germline V gene encodes CDR1 MDHEN and CDR2 SYDVKM. This CDR3 contains 15 residues. The CDR3 reads CASSNRPANTGELFF. The DNA for the CDR3 is TGTGCCAGCAGTAACAGGCCCGCGAACACCGGGGAGCTGTTTTTT. The full variable domain, its missing parts supplied by reference TRBV28 and TRBJ2-2, is DVKVTQSSRYLVKRTGEKVFLECVQDMDHENMFWYRQDPGLGLRLIYFSYDVKMKEKGDIPEGYSVSREKKERFSLILESASTNQTSMYLCASSNRPANTGELFFGEGSRLTVL.

This chain links TRBV10-3 with TRBJ2-2; 10 bases match TRBD2. With 8 bases clipped from V and 5 bases from J, the junction kept 14 bases outside the gene matches. The length of the CDR3 is 17 residues. Germline V gene data show CDR1 as ENHRY and CDR2 as SYGVKD. The CDR3 here is CAIGESLAGVGTGELFF. For the CDR3, the DNA is TGTGCCATCGGGGAATCTCTAGCGGGAGTAGGAACCGGGGAGCTGTTTTTT.

In nucleotides, the CDR3 is TGTGCCAGCAGCCCCGGACAAAAAACTGAGCAGTACTTC. It translates to CASSPGQKTEQYF. J is TRBJ2-7 and V is TRBV11-1; D may be TRBD1 (5 bases). The CDR3 covers 13 residues. The germline V and J ends were trimmed by 5 bases and 7 bases, with 15 bases remaining between them. Germline CDR1 and CDR2: SGHAT and FQDESV (reference sequence).

For this clone: Being one base from a much bigger clone, this may be a read error. The chain has TRBV3-1 (or the pseudogene TRBV3-2) and TRBJ2-3; TRBD2 aligns across 14 bases. After removal of 1 base from V and 5 bases from J, the junction contained 2 bases not matched to a gene. The CDR3 is 16 residues long. In germline, CDR1 is LGHDT, CDR2 YNNKEL (reference sequence). CDR3 in DNA: TGTGCCAGCAGCCAAGGGGGACTAGCGGGAGTAGATACGCAGTATTTT. Amino acids: CASSQGGLAGVDTQYF.

The J gene is TRBJ2-7, the V gene TRBV7-8, with 8 bases fitting TRBD2. CDR1 is SGHVS, CDR2 FQNEAQ, per germline. V gave up 7 bases and J gave up 2 bases; unmatched junction bases: 7. This CDR3 is built from 14 residues. DNA of the CDR3: TGTGCCAGCACTACTAGCGGAGGGACCTACGAGCAGTACTTC. This sequence encodes CASTTSGGTYEQYF. The entire variable domain, with the rest obtained from reference TRBV7-8 and TRBJ2-7, is as follows: GAGVSQSPRYKVAKRGQDVALRCDPISGHVSLFWYQQALGQGPEFLTYFQNEAQLDKSGLPSDRFFAERPEGSVSTLKIQRTQQEDSAVYLCASTTSGGTYEQYFGPGTRLTVT.